This T cell receptor (beta chain) emerged from a study of blood T cell repertoires in COVID-19. Study-wide context: COVID-19 samples collected from the United States, Italy and Spain covered acute and convalescent phases. Nucleic acid was either cDNA or gDNA, and it came from T cells, B-cell-depleted T cells, or PBMCs.

In the source study's methods: Reference gene primer amplification gave nucleated cell count estimates. Here immunoSEQ multiplex PCR was the method, and the copy in TCRdb shows in-frame clones only, minus some. The V and J calls and clone size are taken from that table; D and trimming were inferred from the DNA. The data show 200,000 to 250,000 clones, with about four fifths seen just once and 3.4% held by the top ten. With 2 bases clipped from V and 2 bases from J, the junction kept 2 bases outside the gene matches. Germline V lookup: CDR1 LGHDT, CDR2 YNNKEL (reference sequence). There are 15 residues in the CDR3.

Sequencing was done on a sample of peripheral blood. The origin of this receptor is a woman under 30 with acute or convalescent COVID-19. The J gene is TRBJ2-7, the V gene TRBV3-1 (or the pseudogene TRBV3-2); TRBD1 matches at 11 bases. The CDR3 protein is CASSQSGQGAYEQYF. The CDR3 region has the DNA TGTGCCAGCAGCCAATCGGGACAGGGGGCCTACGAGCAGTACTTC.